The rows below give T cell receptor beta chains drawn from one sample of a study of T cells in Graves' hyperthyroidism and ophthalmopathy. TCRdb used MiXCR to reprocess the multiplex PCR reads, holding one entry per CDR3 protein. The top ten hold roughly 52% of the sample, which has under 350,000 distinct CDR3 sequences, approximately 22% seen once. Sequencing was performed on blood. All receptors come from a woman aged 50 to 60 with Graves' hyperthyroidism. CDR3s include the opening cysteine and the closing phenylalanine or tryptophan. Each record gives: V gene, J gene, CDR3 protein.

>TRBV7-8|TRBJ1-2
CASSLARPGSNYGYTF
>TRBV5-1|TRBJ2-2
CASSYYRAGELFF
>TRBV20-1|TRBJ2-5
CSAGTSREGGETQYF
>TRBV11-2|TRBJ2-1
CASSLVRGRYNEQFF
>TRBV28|TRBJ2-1
CASSTNLRWSSYNEQFF
>TRBV20-1|TRBJ1-2
CSARDLGYGYTF
>TRBV9|TRBJ2-5
CASSGTGTGAWETQYF
>TRBV29-1|TRBJ2-7
CSVDGLGEQYF
>TRBV6-5|TRBJ1-1
CASSYAHRDTEAFF
>TRBV20-1|TRBJ2-3
CSVLAGARTDTQYF
>TRBV30|TRBJ2-6
CAWSHNSGANVLTF
>TRBV30|TRBJ1-3
CAWISISGNTIYF
>TRBV12-3/TRBV12-4|TRBJ2-7
CASSFDRGNPYEQYF
>TRBV28|TRBJ1-1
CASTYRQGANTEAFF
>TRBV19|TRBJ2-1
CASSIRAGAYNEQFF
>TRBV6-2/TRBV6-3|TRBJ1-1
CASRLGQLNTEAFF
>TRBV27|TRBJ2-1
CASRPGQFYSSYNEQFF
>TRBV6-5|TRBJ1-5
CASSSGGGQPQHF
>TRBV7-2|TRBJ2-3
CASSSGLTLATSTDTQYF
>TRBV6-4|TRBJ1-5
CASSQGHTNQPQHF
>TRBV20-1|TRBJ2-2
CSARGGGGGELFF
>TRBV29-1|TRBJ1-2
CSVENRDRGYGYTF
>TRBV28|TRBJ2-7
CASRLSGGSYEQYF
>TRBV12-3/TRBV12-4|TRBJ2-5
CASSPPGATETQYF
>TRBV11-2|TRBJ2-1
CASSNTGLEQFF
>TRBV11-3|TRBJ2-1
CASSLRSSGYNEQFF
>TRBV5-1|TRBJ2-7
CASSQGVTSYEQYF
>TRBV2|TRBJ2-2
CASSLLTGANTGELFF
>TRBV2|TRBJ1-3
CASSPQGATGNTIYF